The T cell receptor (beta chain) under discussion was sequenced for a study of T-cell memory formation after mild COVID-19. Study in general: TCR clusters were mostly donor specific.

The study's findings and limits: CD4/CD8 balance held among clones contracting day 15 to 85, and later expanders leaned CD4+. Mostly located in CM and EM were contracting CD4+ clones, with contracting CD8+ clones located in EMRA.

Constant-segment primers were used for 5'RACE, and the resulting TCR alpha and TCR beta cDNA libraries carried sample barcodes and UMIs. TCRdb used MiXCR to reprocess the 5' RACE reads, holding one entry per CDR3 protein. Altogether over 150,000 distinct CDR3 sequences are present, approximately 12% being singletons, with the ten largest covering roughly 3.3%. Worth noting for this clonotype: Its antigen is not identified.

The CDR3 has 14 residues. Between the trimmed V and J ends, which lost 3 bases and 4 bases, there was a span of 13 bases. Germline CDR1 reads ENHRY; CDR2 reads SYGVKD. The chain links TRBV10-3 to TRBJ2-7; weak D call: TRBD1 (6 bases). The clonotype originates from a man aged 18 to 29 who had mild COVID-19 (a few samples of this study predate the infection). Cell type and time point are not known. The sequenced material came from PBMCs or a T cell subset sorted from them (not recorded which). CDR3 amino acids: CAISDRGAGYEQYF. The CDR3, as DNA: TGTGCCATCAGTGACAGGGGCGCAGGTTACGAGCAGTACTTC.